The clone carrying this T cell receptor (beta chain) was counted only a few times. This sample was taken from a study of blood T cell repertoires in COVID-19. Study overall: The study drew acute and convalescent COVID-19 samples from the United States, Italy and Spain. Nucleic acid was either cDNA or gDNA, and it came from T cells, B-cell-depleted T cells, or PBMCs.

This CDR3 region has 15 residues. Trimming took 4 bases from V and 6 from J; bases not matched to a gene: 3. Germline lookup yields CDR1 SGHTA and CDR2 FQGNSA. As handled by the study authors: Counts of nucleated cells, estimated from reference gene primer amplification, were obtained. Clones were sequenced by immunoSEQ multiplex PCR, and TCRdb holds only the in-frame ones, with some missing. V and J calls and clone size are copied from that table; D and trimming were computed from the DNA. The table lists some 250,000 clones, approximately 86% of them singletons. Sequencing was performed on peripheral blood. This sequence was found in a woman in her 30s who had recovered from COVID-19. This chain joins TRBV7-2 and TRBJ1-6; 10 bases align to TRBD1. CDR3: CASSYRDRGNSPLHF. CDR3 sequence (DNA): TGTGCCAGCAGCTACCGGGACAGGGGTAATTCACCCCTCCACTTT.